Below, 19 T cell receptor beta chains from the same sample are listed, as sequenced in a study of blood T cell repertoires in COVID-19. Sequencing was performed with immunoSEQ multiplex PCR; in TCRdb, only in-frame clones are kept and a portion is missing. The data show 140,000 to 150,000 clones, roughly 84% seen once. Material for sequencing was peripheral blood. The origin of the receptors is a man aged 60 to 69 with active or convalescent COVID-19.

This clone was found once. This chain joins TRBV7-8 and TRBJ1-6, with TRBD1 as a possible D gene (5 bases). Trimming cost V 3 bases and J 12 bases, with 24 bases left between them. The CDR3 has 17 amino acids. Germline V lookup: CDR1 SGHVS, CDR2 FQNEAQ. Here the CDR3 reads CASSFAGEPSRLLPLHF. The CDR3 DNA reads TGTGCCAGCAGCTTCGCGGGGGAACCGTCGCGGCTCCTACCCCTCCACTTT.

The chain couples TRBV10-3 to TRBJ2-1; a weak D match, TRBD2 (6 bases). Germline V gene data show CDR1 as ENHRY and CDR2 as SYGVKD. The CDR3 has 14 residues. V was shortened by 6 bases and J by 7 bases, with 16 bases between the two germline ends. In DNA, the CDR3 is TGTGCCATCAGGCCGGGACTCCCCTCTAATGAGCAGTTCTTC. It translates to CAIRPGLPSNEQFF.

The chain has TRBV18 and TRBJ1-1, with 7 positions matching TRBD1. V lost 6 bases and J lost 1; bases outside the gene matches: 5. Per germline, CDR1 KGHSH and CDR2 LQKENI. The CDR3 covers 14 residues. CDR3 protein: CASSSGQQNTEAFF. CDR3 coding DNA: TGTGCCAGCTCCTCGGGACAGCAGAACACTGAAGCTTTCTTT.

The chain combines TRBV9 with TRBJ2-2, with D maybe TRBD2 (5 bases). CDR3 length: 16 amino acids. From germline, CDR1 is SGDLS and CDR2 YYNGEE. The V end was cut by 4 bases, the J end by 6 bases, with 19 bases between. In nucleotides, the CDR3 is TGTGCCAGCAGCCTAACCCGGACTTTTGTAGCCGGGGAGCTGTTTTTT. Encoded protein: CASSLTRTFVAGELFF.

In DNA form, the CDR3 reads TGTGCCAGCAGCTTATTCCAGGGTCCTAATGAAAAACTGTTTTTT. Its protein is CASSLFQGPNEKLFF. This chain uses TRBV7-8 with TRBJ1-4; weak D call: TRBD1 (5 bases). The CDR3 is 15 amino acids. V dropped 2 bases and J dropped 3 bases, with 10 bases sitting between them. Germline V gene lookup returns CDR1 SGHVS and CDR2 FQNEAQ.

V is TRBV30 and J is TRBJ1-3; TRBD1 is a possible D gene (6 bases). Per the germline V gene, CDR1 is GTSNPN and CDR2 is SVGIG (reference sequence). The CDR3 consists of 14 residues. V was pared by 3 bases and J by 0 bases, with 9 bases between. Here the CDR3 DNA reads TGTGCCTGGAGGCCGGACAGCTCTGGAAACACCATATATTTT. As protein: CAWRPDSSGNTIYF.

Only a few counts were recorded for this clone. The gene calls are TRBV20-1 and TRBJ1-4, with unresolved D. The germline gives CDR1 DFQATT, CDR2 SNEGSKA (reference sequence). Trimming took off 3 bases at V and 0 bases at J, with 14 bases between the two ends. The CDR3 length is 16 residues. CDR3 in DNA: TGCAGTGCTAGTCCCCCAGGCCCTGCAACTAATGAAAAACTGTTTTTT. Residues: CSASPPGPATNEKLFF.

This chain uses TRBV19 with TRBJ1-6; TRBD1 agrees at 9 bases. Per germline, CDR1 LNHDA and CDR2 SQIVND (reference sequence). The CDR3 runs 16 residues. Trimming took 7 bases from V and 10 from J; bases not matched to a gene: 14. The CDR3 DNA reads TGTGCCAGTACTCCAGGACAGGGGAAGCGGGGATCACCCCTCCACTTT. It codes for CASTPGQGKRGSPLHF.

The sample holds a few counts of this clone. The V and J genes are TRBV5-1 and TRBJ1-2; D not resolved. The germline V gene has CDR1 SGHRS and CDR2 YFSETQ. Trimming cost V 0 bases and J 4 bases, with 10 bases left between them. The CDR3 sequence is 14 residues long. The CDR3 region has the DNA TGCGCCAGCAGCTTGGGACACCCTATCTATGGCTACACCTTC. It is translated as CASSLGHPIYGYTF.

The chain uses TRBV6-2 or TRBV6-3 and TRBJ1-6, with D uncertain. Germline-derived CDR1 and CDR2 are MNHEY and SVGEGT. V lost 2 bases and J 9 bases, leaving 11 bases between the germline ends. CDR3 length equals 14 residues. The CDR3 loop is CASSYGGLSSPLHF. Here the CDR3 DNA reads TGTGCCAGCAGTTACGGCGGGTTAAGTTCACCCCTCCACTTT.

The V call is TRBV5-4, the J call TRBJ1-2; 7 bases are shared with TRBD1. The CDR3 covers 14 residues. Germline lookup yields CDR1 SGHNT and CDR2 YYREEE (reference sequence). With V trimmed by 0 bases and J by 7 bases, 6 bases remained unmatched. CDR3 bases: TGTGCCAGCAGCTTGGATGTAGGGGGCCTTGGCTACACCTTC. This codes for CASSLDVGGLGYTF.

This chain uses TRBV20-1 with TRBJ2-4; TRBD2 is a possible D gene (5 bases). Looked up from germline, CDR1 is DFQATT and CDR2 is SNEGSKA (reference sequence). Trimming removed 3 bases from V and 0 bases from J, with 12 bases in between. The CDR3 consists of 15 residues. CDR3 sequence (DNA): TGCAGTGCTAGTTTTGCGGGTGGAGCCAAAAACATTCAGTACTTC. This encodes CSASFAGGAKNIQYF.

This chain links TRBV19 with TRBJ1-2; 9 bases align to TRBD1. The CDR3 runs 15 residues. Looked up from germline, CDR1 is LNHDA and CDR2 is SQIVND (reference sequence). V lost 6 bases, J lost 4 bases, and 9 bases stayed unmatched. The CDR3, as DNA: TGTGCCAGTAGCTCCGGGACAGGGTTGGGCTATGGCTACACCTTC. Translation gives CASSSGTGLGYGYTF.

The genes are TRBV12-3 or TRBV12-4 and TRBJ2-7; possible D gene TRBD2, 6 bases. The CDR3 consists of 12 residues. With 2 bases removed from V and 6 bases from J, the gap between germline ends came to 8 bases. The DNA for the CDR3 is TGTGCCAGCAGTTTAAAGCGGGTCGAGCAGTACTTC. Protein product: CASSLKRVEQYF.

The chain links TRBV24-1 to TRBJ2-1, with 9 positions matching TRBD2. Germline loops: CDR1 KGHDR, CDR2 SFDVKD. Trimming at V came to 0 bases and at J to 8 bases, leaving 7 bases not matched to a gene. The CDR3 sequence is 16 residues long. As DNA, the CDR3 is TGTGCCACCAGTGATTTGCTGGCGGGAGGGCCCGATGAGCAGTTCTTC. Its protein is CATSDLLAGGPDEQFF.

A single count supports this clone. This rearrangement joins TRBV6-6 to TRBJ2-7; no clear D gene. The length of the CDR3 is 12 residues. Germline loops: CDR1 MNHNY, CDR2 SVGAGI (reference sequence). V was pared by 6 bases and J by 4 bases, with 10 bases between. CDR3 in amino acids: CASSQDTYEQYF. DNA of the CDR3: TGTGCCAGCAGCCAAGACACTTACGAGCAGTACTTC.

CDR3 residues: CASSERDRVTDTQYF. DNA for the CDR3: TGTGCCAGCAGTGAAAGGGACAGGGTTACAGATACGCAGTATTTT. The chain carries TRBV6-1 and TRBJ2-3; TRBD1 agrees at 9 bases. This CDR3 region has 15 residues. V shed 2 bases and J 3 bases; nucleotides not matched to a gene: 3. Per the germline V gene, CDR1 is MNHNS and CDR2 is SASEGT.

The V gene is TRBV6-5, the J gene TRBJ1-1; D unclear. The CDR3 sequence is 14 residues long. Per germline, CDR1 MNHEY and CDR2 SVGAGI. V was cut by 0 bases and J by 4 bases, with 9 bases left in between. CDR3: CASSYSGQGTEAFF. CDR3 nucleotide sequence: TGTGCCAGCAGTTACTCGGGCCAAGGCACTGAAGCTTTCTTT.

This clone turned up a few times. The rearrangement joins TRBV7-8 to TRBJ1-3; D uncertain. Germline V gene sequence: CDR1 SGHVS, CDR2 FQNEAQ. Trimming removed 1 base at V and 4 bases at J, with 11 bases between. The CDR3 has 15 amino acids. CDR3 sequence (DNA): TGTGCCAGCAGCTTAGGAGGGATAGGGGGAAACACCATATATTTT. The encoded protein is CASSLGGIGGNTIYF.